The present entry profiles one T cell receptor (beta chain) with its context. What it binds is unknown. The data were taken from a study of T-cell memory formation after mild COVID-19. Study-level points and caveats: Later expanders leaned CD4+, whereas day 15 to 85 contracting clones were balanced CD4/CD8.

TCRdb fed the 5' RACE reads into MiXCR, producing one record per CDR3 protein. The repertoire holds just over 350,000 distinct CDR3 sequences, with 14% as singletons. J gave up 14 bases and V 5 bases, and 18 bases lay outside the gene matches. Germline CDR1 SGHTA, CDR2 FQGNSA. This CDR3 comprises 16 residues. Sequenced: PBMCs or a T cell subset sorted from them (not recorded which). The clonotype was recovered from a man aged 18 to 29 who had mild COVID-19 (a few samples of this study predate the infection). Cell type and time point are not known. The V and J genes are TRBV7-2 and TRBJ1-6; 7 nucleotides line up with TRBD1. The CDR3 reads CASSPGGGTPRYTLHF. The CDR3 region has the DNA TGTGCCAGCAGCCCAGGGGGGGGGACACCGCGATACACCCTCCACTTT.